Described below is a single TCR beta chain sequence and its context. The antigen remains undetermined. V lost 2 bases, J lost 0 bases, and 7 bases lay in between. The CDR3 totals 14 residues. Semiquantitative ARM-PCR amplified T cell receptor alpha and beta CDR3 regions from mRNA. ARM-PCR used tagged nested gene-specific primers, then communal superprimers for exponential amplification. TCRdb itself ran the multiplex PCR reads through MiXCR, one entry per CDR3 protein. This table holds approximately 15,000 distinct CDR3 sequences, less than 70% found once. The data stem from a study of relationships among human T cell subsets. T cell subsets were isolated with magnetic beads coated with subset-specific monoclonal antibodies. General study findings and limits: Th1, Th2 and regulatory subsets overlapped substantially in CDR3 sequences.

The chain employs TRBV12-3 or TRBV12-4 and TRBJ2-5, with D tentatively TRBD2 (5 bases). This TCR was recovered from a man between 40 and 49 years old in good health. The sequencing sample was made of total T cells sorted from blood. CDR3 nucleotide sequence: TGTGCCAGCAGTTTATCGGGAAACCAAGAGACCCAGTACTTC. Its protein product is CASSLSGNQETQYF.